A selection of T cell receptor beta chains follows, all from one sample in a study of chemoradiotherapy in HPV16-positive cancers. TCRdb's copy holds only in-frame clones and misses some; the assay was immunoSEQ multiplex PCR. The sample carries about 16,000 clones, about 74% recorded once. The sample consisted of tumor tissue, taken from a patient who underwent chemoradiotherapy. Receptors originate from a human donor with HPV-associated anogenital cancer. Both conserved end residues are part of each CDR3. D genes are given only for firm matches. Some rows have no size entry. The others give once, few or many, or a class for an expanded clone.

CASSPSHNEQFF TGTGCCAGTAGCCCCTCGCACAATGAGCAGTTCTTC NA NA TRBJ2-1 TRBV19
CASSFGQRSNYEQYF TGTGCCAGCAGCTTTGGTCAGCGGTCCAATTACGAGCAGTACTTC NA NA TRBJ2-7 TRBV7-9
CATYHPARETQYF TGTGCCACCTACCATCCGGCCCGGGAGACCCAGTACTTC NA NA TRBJ2-5 TRBV6-5
CASREAESYEQYF TGTGCCAGCAGGGAGGCAGAATCCTACGAGCAGTACTTC NA once TRBJ2-7 TRBV2
CASSLAGGVTGGLTF TGCGCCAGCAGCTTGGCCGGTGGGGTGACAGGCGGCCTCACCTTC NA few TRBJ1-2 TRBV5-1
CASSGGAGGAPGANVLTF TGTGCCAGCAGCGGGGGGGCGGGGGGGGCTCCTGGGGCCAACGTCCTGACTTTC TRBD2 once TRBJ2-6 TRBV9
CASSPRDIRGTQYF TGTGCCAGCAGCCCCCGGGACATTCGGGGCACGCAGTATTTT NA NA TRBJ2-3 TRBV7-9
CAWSAAPNRGYTF TGTGCCTGGAGTGCTGCCCCGAATCGGGGCTACACCTTC NA NA TRBJ1-2 TRBV30
CSAWGLTDTQYF TGCAGCGCCTGGGGCCTCACAGATACGCAGTATTTT NA NA TRBJ2-3 TRBV29-1
CASSLHTSSYNEQFF TGTGCCAGCAGCCTCCACACCAGCTCCTACAATGAGCAGTTCTTC NA NA TRBJ2-1 TRBV28
CASSLGGAGSGNTIYF TGTGCCAGCAGCTTAGGAGGAGCAGGATCTGGAAACACCATATATTTT NA NA TRBJ1-3 TRBV7-3
CASSYSRSSEQFF TGTGCCAGCAGTTACTCGAGAAGCAGTGAGCAGTTCTTC NA NA TRBJ2-1 TRBV6-5
CASTNQGGSGNTIYF TGTGCCAGCACCAACCAGGGGGGGTCTGGAAACACCATATATTTT TRBD1 NA TRBJ1-3 TRBV28
CASSPRQGSGNTIYF TGTGCCAGCAGCCCCAGGCAGGGATCTGGAAACACCATATATTTT NA once TRBJ1-3 TRBV9
CASSGPEAETQYF TGTGCCAGCAGTGGCCCAGAAGCGGAGACCCAGTACTTC NA NA TRBJ2-5 TRBV2
CAWSVRIRDEAFF TGTGCCTGGAGTGTGCGGATACGGGATGAAGCTTTCTTT NA NA TRBJ1-1 TRBV30
CASSVQRQPSDTQYF TGTGCCAGCAGCGTTCAGAGACAGCCTTCAGATACGCAGTATTTT NA few TRBJ2-3 TRBV11-2
CASSPLYNSGTADTQYF TGTGCCAGCTCACCTTTGTATAATAGCGGGACGGCAGATACGCAGTATTTT TRBD2 few TRBJ2-3 TRBV18
CAIRGSGRGNEQFF TGTGCCATCAGAGGGAGCGGGAGGGGGAATGAGCAGTTCTTC TRBD2 NA TRBJ2-1 TRBV10-3
CASSPGGDTEAFF TGTGCCAGCTCACCAGGGGGTGACACTGAAGCTTTCTTT NA few TRBJ1-1 TRBV18
CASSPRQGDSGANVLTF TGTGCCAGCTCACCGCGGCAGGGCGACTCTGGGGCCAACGTCCTGACTTTC NA NA TRBJ2-6 TRBV18
CASSLAWGAQETQYF TGTGCCAGCAGCTTAGCGTGGGGGGCTCAAGAGACCCAGTACTTC NA NA TRBJ2-5 TRBV7-8
CASSGPFYEQYF TGTGCCAGCAGTGGTCCATTTTACGAGCAGTACTTC NA few TRBJ2-7 TRBV2
CAWTTSGTGGQYF TGTGCCTGGACAACGAGCGGGACCGGTGGGCAGTACTTC TRBD2 NA TRBJ2-7 TRBV30
CATLQTGTYGYTF TGTGCCACCCTACAAACAGGGACCTATGGCTACACCTTC NA medium-sized TRBJ1-2 TRBV15
CASSLSLGASGGYNEQFF TGTGCCAGCAGCTTATCCCTAGGCGCTAGCGGGGGCTACAATGAGCAGTTCTTC TRBD2 once TRBJ2-1 TRBV7-9
CAWNWGLNSPLHF TGTGCCTGGAATTGGGGACTAAATTCACCCCTCCACTTT NA few TRBJ1-6 TRBV30
CASTADGNSNQPQHF TGTGCCAGCACCGCCGACGGAAATAGCAATCAGCCCCAGCATTTT NA few TRBJ1-5 TRBV9
CASSLGTGNTGELFF TGTGCCAGCAGCTTAGGGACAGGGAACACCGGGGAGCTGTTTTTT TRBD1 NA TRBJ2-2 TRBV11-2
CASSFLEGVGEAFF TGTGCCAGCAGCTTCCTGGAAGGGGTGGGGGAAGCTTTCTTT NA NA TRBJ1-1 TRBV11-2
CASSPGPVQETQYF TGTGCCAGCTCACCAGGACCGGTACAAGAGACCCAGTACTTC NA once TRBJ2-5 TRBV18
CASSLGQYNEQFF TGTGCCAGCAGCTTAGGACAGTACAATGAGCAGTTCTTC NA NA TRBJ2-1 TRBV7-2
CASSWGQENQPQHF TGTGCCAGCAGTTGGGGACAAGAGAATCAGCCCCAGCATTTT NA NA TRBJ1-5 TRBV7-8
CASSGRTSGGAIDTQYF TGTGCCAGCAGTGGACGGACTAGCGGGGGGGCCATAGATACGCAGTATTTT TRBD2 NA TRBJ2-3 TRBV2
CASSITFVGNTEAFF TGTGCCAGTAGTATAACCTTTGTGGGGAACACTGAAGCTTTCTTT NA few TRBJ1-1 TRBV19
CASSASGTGSYEQYF TGTGCCAGCAGTGCTTCCGGGACAGGCTCCTACGAGCAGTACTTC TRBD1 NA TRBJ2-7 TRBV6-1
CASSLSRDRVHEQYF TGTGCCAGCAGTTTATCTCGGGACAGGGTCCACGAGCAGTACTTC TRBD1 NA TRBJ2-7 TRBV27
CASSAGGQETQYF TGCGCCAGCAGCGCAGGGGGCCAAGAGACCCAGTACTTC TRBD1 NA TRBJ2-5 TRBV5-1
CASSQTSGRASDTQYF TGCGCCAGCAGCCAAACTAGCGGGAGGGCCTCAGATACGCAGTATTTT TRBD2 NA TRBJ2-3 TRBV4-1
CATRLAGGDADTQYF TGTGCCACCAGACTAGCGGGAGGTGACGCAGATACGCAGTATTTT TRBD2 NA TRBJ2-3 TRBV10-3